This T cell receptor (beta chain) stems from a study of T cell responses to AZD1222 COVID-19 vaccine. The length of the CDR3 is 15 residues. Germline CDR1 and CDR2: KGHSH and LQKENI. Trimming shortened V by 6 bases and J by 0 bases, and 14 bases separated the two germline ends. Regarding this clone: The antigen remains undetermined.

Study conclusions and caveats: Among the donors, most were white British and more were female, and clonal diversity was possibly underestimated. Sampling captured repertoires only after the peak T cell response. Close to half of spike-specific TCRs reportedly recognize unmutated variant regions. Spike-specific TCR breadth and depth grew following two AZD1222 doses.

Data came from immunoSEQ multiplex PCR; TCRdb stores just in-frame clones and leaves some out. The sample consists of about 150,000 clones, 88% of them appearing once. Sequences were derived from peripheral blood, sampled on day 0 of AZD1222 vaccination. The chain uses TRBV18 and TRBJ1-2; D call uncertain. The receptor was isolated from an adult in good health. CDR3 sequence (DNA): TGTGCCAGCTCTGAAACCCCACAAGCTAACTATGGCTACACCTTC. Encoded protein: CASSETPQANYGYTF.